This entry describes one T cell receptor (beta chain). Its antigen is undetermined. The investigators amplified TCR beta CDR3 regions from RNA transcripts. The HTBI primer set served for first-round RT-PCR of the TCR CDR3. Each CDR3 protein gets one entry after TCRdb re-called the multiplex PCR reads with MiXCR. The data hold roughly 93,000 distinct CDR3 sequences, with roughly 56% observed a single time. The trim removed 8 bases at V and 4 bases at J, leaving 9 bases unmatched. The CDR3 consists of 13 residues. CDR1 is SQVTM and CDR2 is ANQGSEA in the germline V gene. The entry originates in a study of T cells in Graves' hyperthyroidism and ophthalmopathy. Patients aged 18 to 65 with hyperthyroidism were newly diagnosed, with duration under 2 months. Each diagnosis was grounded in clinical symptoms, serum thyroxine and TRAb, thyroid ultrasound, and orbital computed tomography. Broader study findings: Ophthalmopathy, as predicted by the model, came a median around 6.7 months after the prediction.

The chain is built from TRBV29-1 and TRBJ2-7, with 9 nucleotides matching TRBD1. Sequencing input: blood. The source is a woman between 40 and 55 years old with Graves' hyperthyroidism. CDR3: CSFTGTGLYEQYF. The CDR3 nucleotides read TGCAGCTTCACCGGGACAGGGTTGTACGAGCAGTACTTC.